The present TCR beta chain was sequenced within a study of siplizumab effects on memory and regulatory T cells. The study, taken as a whole, reports: Researchers could not give a naive or memory phenotype to roughly 75-96% of proliferating CD4+ or CD8+ clones.

This clone was detected only once. Its cognate antigen is unknown. Assaying covered roughly 100,000 TCR templates per sample. The repertoire was sequenced with immunoSEQ multiplex PCR; TCRdb's copy has only in-frame clones and lacks some. The sample gives some 97,000 clones, around 92% of which show up once; roughly 2.7% is in the top ten. This CDR3 spans 15 amino acids. V lost 3 bases and J lost 3, with 13 bases in between. The germline CDR1 and CDR2 sequences are MNHNS and SASEGT. The sequence was collected from a human donor in good health. Some clones in this sample may be carry-over from other donors' samples. This chain uses TRBV6-1 with TRBJ2-3, with a tentative D call TRBD2 (5 bases). Sequenced input: CD4+ T cells sorted from blood. DNA of the CDR3: TGTGCCAGCAGTGAGGGGAGCGTGGGGACAGATACGCAGTATTTT. Translation: CASSEGSVGTDTQYF.